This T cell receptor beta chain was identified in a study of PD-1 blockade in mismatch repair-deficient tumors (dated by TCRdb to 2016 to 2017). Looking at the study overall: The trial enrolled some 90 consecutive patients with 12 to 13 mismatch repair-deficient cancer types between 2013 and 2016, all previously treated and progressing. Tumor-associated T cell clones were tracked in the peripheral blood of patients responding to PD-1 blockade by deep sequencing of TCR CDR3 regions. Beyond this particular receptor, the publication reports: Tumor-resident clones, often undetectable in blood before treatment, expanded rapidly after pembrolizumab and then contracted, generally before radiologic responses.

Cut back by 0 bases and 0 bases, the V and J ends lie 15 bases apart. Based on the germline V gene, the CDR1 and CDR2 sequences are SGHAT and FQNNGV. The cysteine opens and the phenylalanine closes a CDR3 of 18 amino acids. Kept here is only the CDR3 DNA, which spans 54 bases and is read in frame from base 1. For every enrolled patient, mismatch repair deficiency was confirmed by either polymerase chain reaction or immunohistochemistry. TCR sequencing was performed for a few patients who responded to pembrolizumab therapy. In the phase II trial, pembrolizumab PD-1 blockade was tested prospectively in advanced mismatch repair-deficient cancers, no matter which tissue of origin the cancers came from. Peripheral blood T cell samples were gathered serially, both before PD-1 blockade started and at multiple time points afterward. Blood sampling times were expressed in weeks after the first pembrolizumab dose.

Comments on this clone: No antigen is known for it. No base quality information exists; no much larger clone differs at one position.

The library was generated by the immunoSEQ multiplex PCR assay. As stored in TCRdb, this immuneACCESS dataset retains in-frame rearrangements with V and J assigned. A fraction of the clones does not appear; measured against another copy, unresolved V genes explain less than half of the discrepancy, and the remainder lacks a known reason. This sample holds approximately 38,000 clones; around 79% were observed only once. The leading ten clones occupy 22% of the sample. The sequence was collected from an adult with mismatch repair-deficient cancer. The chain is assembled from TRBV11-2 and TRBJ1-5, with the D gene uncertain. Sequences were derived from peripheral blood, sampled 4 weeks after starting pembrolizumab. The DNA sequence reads TGTGCCAGCAGCTTAGAAAAAAAGAGCAGGAATAGCAATCAGCCCCAGCATTTT. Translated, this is CASSLEKKSRNSNQPQHF.